Listed here is a single TCR beta chain. Its antigen is not identified. This sample was included in a study of identical twins. Study results and caveats: Invariant MAIT and iNKT cells could partly confound zero-insertion analyses.

TCRdb ran MiXCR on the 5' RACE reads and lists one entry per CDR3 protein. This table has 250,000 or so distinct CDR3 sequences, approximately 7% appearing once. Germline V gene lookup returns CDR1 SGHAT and CDR2 FQNNGV. The trim removed 2 bases at V and 2 bases at J, leaving 3 bases unmatched. The CDR3 length is 15 residues. This same sample was also taken into another study, of yellow fever vaccine responses in identical twins.

This chain links TRBV11-2 with TRBJ2-3; TRBD2 matches 8 bases. The sample taken for sequencing was memory (CD45RO+) T cells sorted from blood. The receptor was derived from a woman between 18 and 29 years old in good health. This CDR3 is CASSLTSGYTDTQYF. CDR3 nucleotides: TGTGCCAGCAGCTTAACTAGCGGTTACACAGATACGCAGTATTTT.